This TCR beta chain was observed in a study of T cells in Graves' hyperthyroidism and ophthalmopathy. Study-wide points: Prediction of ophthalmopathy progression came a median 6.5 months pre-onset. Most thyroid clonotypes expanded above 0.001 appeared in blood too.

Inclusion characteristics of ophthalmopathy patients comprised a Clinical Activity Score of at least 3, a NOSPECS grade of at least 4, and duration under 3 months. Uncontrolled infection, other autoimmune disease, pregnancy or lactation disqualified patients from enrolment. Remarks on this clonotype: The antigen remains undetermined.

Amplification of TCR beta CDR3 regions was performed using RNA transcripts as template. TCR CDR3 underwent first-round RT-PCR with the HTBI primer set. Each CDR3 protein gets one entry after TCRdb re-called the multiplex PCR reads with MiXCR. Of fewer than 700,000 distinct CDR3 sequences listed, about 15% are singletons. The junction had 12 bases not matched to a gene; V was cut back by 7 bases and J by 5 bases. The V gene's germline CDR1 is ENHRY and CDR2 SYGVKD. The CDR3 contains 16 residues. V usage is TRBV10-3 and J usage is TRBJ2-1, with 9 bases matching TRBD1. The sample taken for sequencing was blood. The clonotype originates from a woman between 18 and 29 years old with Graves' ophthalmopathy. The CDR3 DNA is TGTGCCATCACTACGAGTTCGGGACAGGGTAACAATGAGCAGTTCTTC. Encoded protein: CAITTSSGQGNNEQFF.